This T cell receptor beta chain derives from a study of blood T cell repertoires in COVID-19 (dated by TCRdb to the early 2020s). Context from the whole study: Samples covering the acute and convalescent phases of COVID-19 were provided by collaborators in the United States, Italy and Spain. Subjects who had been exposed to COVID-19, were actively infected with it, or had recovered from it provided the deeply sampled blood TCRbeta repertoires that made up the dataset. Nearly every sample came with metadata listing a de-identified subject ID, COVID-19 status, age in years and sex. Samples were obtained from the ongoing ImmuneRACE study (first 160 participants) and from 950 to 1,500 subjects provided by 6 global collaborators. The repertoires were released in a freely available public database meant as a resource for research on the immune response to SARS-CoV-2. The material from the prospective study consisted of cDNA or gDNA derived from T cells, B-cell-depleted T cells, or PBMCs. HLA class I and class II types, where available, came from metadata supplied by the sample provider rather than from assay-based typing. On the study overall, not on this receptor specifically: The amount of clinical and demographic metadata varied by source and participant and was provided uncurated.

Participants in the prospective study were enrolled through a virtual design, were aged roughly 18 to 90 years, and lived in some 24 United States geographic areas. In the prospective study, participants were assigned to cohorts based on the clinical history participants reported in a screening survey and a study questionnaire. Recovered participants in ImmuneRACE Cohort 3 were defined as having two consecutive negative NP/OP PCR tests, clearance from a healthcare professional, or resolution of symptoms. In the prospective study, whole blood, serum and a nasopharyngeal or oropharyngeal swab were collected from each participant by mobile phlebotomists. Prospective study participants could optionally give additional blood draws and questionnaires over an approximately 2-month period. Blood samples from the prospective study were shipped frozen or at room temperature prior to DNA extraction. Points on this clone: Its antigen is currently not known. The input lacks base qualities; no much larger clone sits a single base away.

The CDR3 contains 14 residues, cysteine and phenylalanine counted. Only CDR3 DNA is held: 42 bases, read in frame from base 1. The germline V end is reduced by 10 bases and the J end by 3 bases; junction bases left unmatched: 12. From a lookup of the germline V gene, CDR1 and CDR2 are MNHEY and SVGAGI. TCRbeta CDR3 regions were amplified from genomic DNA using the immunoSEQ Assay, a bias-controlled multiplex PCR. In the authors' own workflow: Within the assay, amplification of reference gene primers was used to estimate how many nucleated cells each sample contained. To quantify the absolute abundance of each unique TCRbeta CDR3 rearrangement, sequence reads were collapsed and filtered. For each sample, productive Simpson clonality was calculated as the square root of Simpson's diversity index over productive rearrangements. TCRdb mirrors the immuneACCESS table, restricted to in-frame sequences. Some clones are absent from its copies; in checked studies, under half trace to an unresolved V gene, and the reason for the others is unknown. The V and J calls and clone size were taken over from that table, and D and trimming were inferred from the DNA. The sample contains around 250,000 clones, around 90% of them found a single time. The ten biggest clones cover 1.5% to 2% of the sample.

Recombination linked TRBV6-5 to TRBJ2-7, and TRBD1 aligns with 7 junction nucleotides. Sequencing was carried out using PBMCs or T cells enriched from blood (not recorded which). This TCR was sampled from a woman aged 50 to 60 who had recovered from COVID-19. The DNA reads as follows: TGTGCCATCACCGATCGAAGGGGGCTCTACGAGCAGTACTTC. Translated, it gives CAITDRRGLYEQYF.